Each of the 28 T cell receptor beta chains below was sequenced from the same sample in a study of Graves' ophthalmopathy and Graves' hyperthyroidism. Beta-chain TCR CDR3 regions were amplified from RNA transcripts. The first-round RT-PCR employed HTBI primers together with the Qiagen OneStep RT-PCR kit. A multiplex PCR was then performed as the second round. TCRdb recomputed calls from the multiplex PCR reads with MiXCR, one row per CDR3 protein. The sample gives some 370,000 distinct CDR3 sequences, about 15% of which show up once; 2% to 3% is in the top ten. Sample: peripheral blood. Receptors originate from an adult woman with stable Graves' hyperthyroidism.

The sample holds a few counts of this clonotype. Mismatch with germline at one junction end may stem from a read error. This chain connects TRBV6-5 to TRBJ2-4, with D perhaps matching TRBD2 (5 bases). The CDR3 consists of 16 residues. The germline V gene encodes CDR1 MNHEY and CDR2 SVGAGI. CDR3: CASSYPGTRAENIKYF. In DNA form, the CDR3 reads TGTGCCAGCAGTTATCCGGGCACTAGAGCCGAAAACATTAAGTACTTC.

This chain links TRBV4-1 with TRBJ2-3; no clear D gene. Germline CDR1 and CDR2: MGHRA and YSYEKL. This CDR3 spans 14 amino acids. Trimming left V 9 bases short and J 2 bases short, with 15 bases between. DNA of the CDR3: TGCGCCAGTACCGGGCCAACCACCACAGATACGCAGTATTTT. Protein sequence: CASTGPTTTDTQYF.

This clonotype was seen at least ten times. The chain employs TRBV11-2 and TRBJ2-5, with D possibly being TRBD1 (5 bases). The V end was cut by 3 bases, the J end by 4 bases, with 12 bases between. The CDR3 runs 14 residues. Germline V gene sequence: CDR1 SGHAT, CDR2 FQNNGV. The CDR3 protein is CASSFSRDRETQYF. The CDR3 DNA reads TGTGCCAGCAGCTTCTCCAGGGATCGAGAGACCCAGTACTTC. Complete variable domain (other parts from reference TRBV11-2 and TRBJ2-5): EAGVAQSPRYKIIEKRQSVAFWCNPISGHATLYWYQQILGQGPKLLIQFQNNGVVDDSQLPKDRFSAERLKGVDSTLKIQPAKLEDSAVYLCASSFSRDRETQYFGPGTRLLVL.

This chain joins TRBV28 and TRBJ1-2; no reliable D call. From germline, CDR1 is MDHEN and CDR2 SYDVKM. The CDR3 consists of 12 residues. Between the trimmed V and J ends, which lost 6 bases and 5 bases, there was a span of 10 bases. CDR3 sequence: CASRMDAYGYTF. The CDR3 coding sequence is TGTGCCAGCAGGATGGATGCGTATGGCTACACCTTC.

For this clonotype: A much larger clone lies one base from this, so it may be a read error. This likely comes from a read error, as the CDR3 has no conserved phenylalanine or tryptophan at its end. The chain uses TRBV7-9 and TRBJ1-3; TRBD1 matches 7 bases. CDR1 and CDR2 (germline): SEHNR, FQNEAQ (reference sequence). V trimming: 4 bases; J trimming: 0 bases; junction bases outside the gene matches: 3. The CDR3 is made up of 15 amino acids. CDR3 amino acids: CASSYRGGSGNTIYL. CDR3 DNA: TGTGCCAGCAGCTACAGGGGAGGCTCTGGAAACACCATATATCTT.

At least ten counts were recorded for this clonotype. This chain joins TRBV6-5 and TRBJ1-2; D remains unclear. This CDR3 comprises 14 residues. V was pared by 6 bases and J by 0 bases, with 11 bases between. The germline V gene encodes CDR1 MNHEY and CDR2 SVGAGI. As DNA, the CDR3 is TGTGCCAGCAGACATACAACTACTAACTATGGCTACACCTTC. Residues: CASRHTTTNYGYTF.

This clonotype is a singleton in its sample. A junction end diverges from the germline sequence, so it may reflect a read error. The chain couples TRBV28 to TRBJ2-7, with TRBD2 matching 13 bases. CDR1 is MDHEN and CDR2 is SYDVKM in the germline V gene. The CDR3 is made up of 12 amino acids. In DNA form, the CDR3 reads TGTGCCAGCAGCTGGACTAGCGGGAGCCAGTGCTTC. Its translation is CASSWTSGSQCF.

V usage is TRBV18 and J usage is TRBJ1-2, with D possibly being TRBD1 (5 bases). In germline, CDR1 is KGHSH, CDR2 LQKENI. The CDR3 covers 15 residues. With 1 base removed from V and 8 bases from J, the gap between germline ends came to 17 bases. As DNA, the CDR3 is TGTGCCAGCTCACCACAGTACAGCCGAGAGGGGGGCTACACCTTC. Its translation: CASSPQYSREGGYTF.

This clonotype was seen many times. The J gene is TRBJ2-7, the V gene TRBV6-1; 10 bases align to TRBD1. Trimming at V came to 4 bases and at J to 1 base, leaving 4 bases not matched to a gene. Looked up from germline, CDR1 is MNHNS and CDR2 is SASEGT. CDR3 length: 15 amino acids. The CDR3 spells CASSAGTGESYEQYF. The CDR3 DNA reads TGTGCCAGCAGTGCGGGGACAGGGGAATCCTACGAGCAGTACTTC.

This clonotype appeared many times. This chain joins TRBV4-1 and TRBJ1-6; D remains unclear. The CDR3 length is 17 residues. V lost 1 base and J 0 bases, leaving 10 bases between the germline ends. Germline CDR1 is MGHRA and CDR2 is YSYEKL. This chain's CDR3 is CASSQGGSSSYNSPLHF. CDR3 DNA: TGCGCCAGCAGCCAAGGAGGGTCGAGCTCCTATAATTCACCCCTCCACTTT.

This clonotype was recorded at least ten times. V and J are TRBV28 and TRBJ2-2; perhaps TRBD2 as D (6 bases). Germline CDR1 reads MDHEN; CDR2 reads SYDVKM. The CDR3 loop spans 13 amino acids. The V gene lost 7 bases and the J gene lost 7 bases, with 13 bases spanning the gap. The CDR3 sequence: CASIQGGGGELFF. In DNA form, the CDR3 reads TGTGCCAGCATCCAGGGAGGAGGCGGGGAGCTGTTTTTT.

The chain uses TRBV29-1 and TRBJ2-2, with no clear D. V was trimmed by 4 bases and J by 0 bases, leaving 6 bases between them. CDR1 and CDR2 (germline): SQVTM, ANQGSEA. CDR3 size: 13 residues. CDR3: CSVVSANTGELFF. DNA of the CDR3: TGCAGCGTTGTCTCCGCGAACACCGGGGAGCTGTTTTTT.

Ten or more counts support this clonotype. The V gene is TRBV7-3, the J gene TRBJ2-2, with TRBD2 identical over 10 bases. V was pared by 5 bases and J by 5 bases, with 2 bases of the junction left unmatched. The CDR3 loop spans 14 amino acids. Germline V lookup: CDR1 SGHTA, CDR2 FQGTGA. CDR3 nucleotide sequence: TGTGCCAGCAGCCCGACTAGCGGGACCGGGGAGCTGTTTTTT. Translating it yields CASSPTSGTGELFF. The complete variable domain, with remaining parts taken from reference TRBV7-3 and TRBJ2-2, reads GAGVSQTPSNKVTEKGKYVELRCDPISGHTALYWYRQSLGQGPEFLIYFQGTGAADDSGLPNDRFFAVRPEGSVSTLKIQRTERGDSAVYLCASSPTSGTGELFFGEGSRLTVL.

Many counts were recorded for this clonotype. V usage is TRBV6-2 or TRBV6-3 and J usage is TRBJ2-7; TRBD1 aligns across 7 bases. Per the germline V gene, CDR1 is MNHEY and CDR2 is SVGEGT. The CDR3 runs to 16 residues. Trimming took 6 bases from V and 0 from J; bases not matched to a gene: 11. The CDR3 reads CASSLDGDRYSYEQYF. CDR3 coding DNA: TGTGCCAGCAGCCTCGACGGGGACAGATACTCCTACGAGCAGTACTTC.

This clonotype has at least ten counts. The chain combines TRBV29-1 with TRBJ2-7, with D possibly matching TRBD1 (6 bases). Germline V CDR1 and CDR2: SQVTM, ANQGSEA. Trimming removed 7 bases at V and 6 bases at J, with 25 bases between. CDR3 length equals 15 residues. The CDR3 spells CSAMVGQGKRVEQYF. CDR3 bases: TGCAGCGCTATGGTAGGGCAGGGGAAGAGGGTCGAGCAGTACTTC.

The sample holds many counts of this clonotype. This chain connects TRBV7-9 to TRBJ1-2; tentatively, D is TRBD1 (5 bases). Trimming left V 5 bases short and J 0 bases short, with 10 bases between. The CDR3 has 14 amino acids. Germline V gene lookup returns CDR1 SEHNR and CDR2 FQNEAQ (reference sequence). The chain's CDR3 is CASSHLTANYGYTF. DNA of the CDR3: TGTGCCAGCAGCCACCTGACAGCTAACTATGGCTACACCTTC. Using reference TRBV7-9 and TRBJ1-2 for the parts outside the CDR3, the full variable domain is DTGVSQNPRHKITKRGQNVTFRCDPISEHNRLYWYRQTLGQGPEFLTYFQNEAQLEKSRLLSDRFSAERPKGSFSTLEIQRTEQGDSAMYLCASSHLTANYGYTFGSGTRLTVV.

This clonotype was recorded many times. The chain carries TRBV27 and TRBJ1-5, with 8 bases that match TRBD1. Losses at the gene ends were 5 bases for V and 0 bases for J; bases not matched to a gene: 6. The CDR3 is 16 amino acids. Germline CDR1 and CDR2: MNHEY and SMNVEV (reference sequence). In DNA, the CDR3 is TGTGCCAGCAGTCACGGGACAGGTCTTAGCAATCAGCCCCAGCATTTT. This codes for CASSHGTGLSNQPQHF.

The table lists this clonotype with many counts. The V call is TRBV28, the J call TRBJ2-7, with TRBD1 identical over 8 bases. This CDR3 comprises 12 residues. Germline lookup yields CDR1 MDHEN and CDR2 SYDVKM. V was pared by 9 bases and J by 5 bases, with 6 bases of the junction left unmatched. This CDR3 reads CARMDRVNEQYF. For the CDR3, the DNA is TGTGCCAGGATGGACAGGGTGAACGAGCAGTACTTC.

At least ten counts were recorded for this clonotype. The J gene is TRBJ2-4, the V gene TRBV7-2, with a possible D match to TRBD2 (6 bases). The CDR3 has 18 amino acids. Between the trimmed V and J ends, which lost 1 base and 0 bases, there was a span of 16 bases. Germline V gene data show CDR1 as SGHTA and CDR2 as FQGNSA. CDR3 loop: CASSLGDSRGPAKNIQYF. The CDR3 DNA sequence: TGTGCCAGCAGCTTAGGAGACTCGCGGGGCCCAGCCAAAAACATTCAGTACTTC.

This clonotype has ten or more counts. This chain joins TRBV6-1 and TRBJ1-5; D is uncertain. V gave up 4 bases and J gave up 1 base, with 11 bases separating them. The CDR3 length is 15 residues. Germline V gene data show CDR1 as MNHNS and CDR2 as SASEGT. DNA for the CDR3: TGTGCCAGCAGTGGAGATCCTGGGAGCAATCAGCCCCAGCATTTT. This translates into CASSGDPGSNQPQHF.

The chain employs TRBV4-3 and TRBJ1-6, with a tentative D call TRBD1 (6 bases). This CDR3 spans 14 amino acids. Germline values: CDR1 LGHNA, CDR2 YSLEER. V was trimmed by 4 bases and J by 9 bases, leaving 13 bases between them. DNA for the CDR3: TGCGCCAGCAGCCCCAGGGGCGGCGGTTCACCCCTCCACTTT. The encoded protein is CASSPRGGGSPLHF.

This clonotype has a count of ten or more. The chain uses TRBV12-3 or TRBV12-4 and TRBJ2-2; D gene ambiguous. This CDR3 spans 13 amino acids. V was pared by 4 bases and J by 4 bases, with 7 bases between. The CDR3 loop reads CASSWTITGELFF. The CDR3 DNA is TGTGCCAGCAGTTGGACCATCACCGGGGAGCTGTTTTTT.

This clonotype was seen at least ten times. This chain joins TRBV7-6 and TRBJ1-6; 8 bases line up with TRBD1. CDR3 length equals 15 residues. From germline, CDR1 is SGHVS and CDR2 FNYEAQ. V was clipped by 5 bases and J by 9 bases; unmatched bases: 9. CDR3 residues: CASSTGQGFGSPLHF. In nucleotides, the CDR3 is TGTGCCAGCAGCACCGGACAGGGATTCGGTTCACCCCTCCACTTT. The whole variable domain, filled in from reference TRBV7-6 and TRBJ1-6, reads GAGVSQSPRYKVTKRGQDVALRCDPISGHVSLYWYRQALGQGPEFLTYFNYEAQQDKSGLPNDRFSAERPEGSISTLTIQRTEQRDSAMYRCASSTGQGFGSPLHFGNGTRLTVT.

There are many counts of this clonotype. The J gene is TRBJ2-5, the V gene TRBV4-2; 10 positions agree with TRBD1. The germline gives CDR1 LGHNA, CDR2 YNFKEQ. The CDR3 is made up of 16 amino acids. Trimming removed 1 base from V and 3 bases from J; junction bases left unmatched: 5. The CDR3, as DNA: TGTGCCAGCAGCCAAGGTGACAGGGGGCGGGAAGAGACCCAGTACTTC. It is translated as CASSQGDRGREETQYF.

This clonotype was found many times. This chain connects TRBV6-5 to TRBJ2-7; possibly TRBD2 for D (5 bases). The CDR3 contains 12 residues. Between the trimmed V and J ends, which lost 0 bases and 7 bases, there was a span of 7 bases. CDR1 and CDR2 (germline): MNHEY, SVGAGI. CDR3 sequence: CASSYSSGEQYF. The CDR3 DNA reads as TGTGCCAGCAGTTACTCGTCGGGGGAGCAGTACTTC.

This clonotype was counted a few times. This chain joins TRBV6-5 and TRBJ2-7; D is possibly TRBD2 (5 bases). The germline V gene has CDR1 MNHEY and CDR2 SVGAGI. Trimming took 2 bases from V and 2 from J, leaving 19 bases between them. This CDR3 is 17 amino acids long. CDR3 in DNA: TGTGCCAGCAGTTACAGTTCCTTTAGAGGGAGACCCTACGAGCAGTACTTC. The encoded protein is CASSYSSFRGRPYEQYF.

This clonotype was detected many times. V is TRBV7-8 and J is TRBJ2-5; 11 bases are shared with TRBD2. The trim removed 5 bases at V and 2 bases at J, leaving 4 bases unmatched. Germline loops: CDR1 SGHVS, CDR2 FQNEAQ. The CDR3 is made up of 15 amino acids. In DNA, the CDR3 is TGTGCCAGCAGCCGACTAGCGGGGTGGCAAGAGACCCAGTACTTC. Its translation is CASSRLAGWQETQYF.

This clonotype was detected many times. The chain employs TRBV14 and TRBJ1-2, with D tentatively TRBD1 (5 bases). Trimming shortened V by 4 bases and J by 2 bases, and 29 bases separated the two germline ends. CDR3 length: 20 residues. Per the germline V gene, CDR1 is SGHDN and CDR2 is FVKESK. CDR3 loop: CASSPPPGPKRGGTNYGYTF. CDR3 sequence (DNA): TGTGCCAGCAGCCCCCCCCCAGGACCCAAACGTGGGGGGACCAACTATGGCTACACCTTC.